The 20 T cell receptor beta chains below come from one sample, sequenced in a study of Ad26.COV2.S vaccination and SARS-CoV-2 variants. Assay: immunoSEQ multiplex PCR; the TCRdb copy retains only in-frame clones and omits some. This table has hundreds of thousands of clones, roughly 86% appearing once. Treatment indicated: roughly 20 received Ad26.COV2.S at low or high dose, single or two shots; roughly 5 received placebo; per-sample allocation not given. Sample collection was performed on day 63 after the first vaccine or placebo injection. Sample: peripheral blood, taken in a trial of Ad26.COV2.S vaccine versus placebo. The source of these receptors is a person between 18 and 65 years old who received the Ad26.COV2.S COVID-19 vaccine or a placebo.

The V gene is TRBV3-1 (or the pseudogene TRBV3-2), the J gene TRBJ2-5, with D unresolved. Per the germline V gene, CDR1 is LGHDT and CDR2 is YNNKEL (reference sequence). V lost 4 bases, J lost 5 bases, and 20 bases lay in between. This CDR3 spans 16 amino acids. The CDR3: CASSPYLYGGGETQYF. The CDR3 DNA follows: TGTGCCAGCAGCCCCTACCTTTATGGTGGTGGCGAGACCCAGTACTTC.

The chain has TRBV10-3 and TRBJ1-6; D ambiguous. Trimming took 2 bases from V and 7 from J, leaving 9 bases between them. Germline-derived CDR1 and CDR2 are ENHRY and SYGVKD. This CDR3 spans 14 amino acids. The CDR3 DNA is TGTGCCATCAGTGAGGGGCGCACGAATTCACCCCTCCACTTT. Its protein product is CAISEGRTNSPLHF.

This chain links TRBV11-2 with TRBJ2-7, with 10 bases fitting TRBD2. Unmatched junction bases numbered 6, after V lost 3 bases and J lost 4 bases. The germline gives CDR1 SGHAT, CDR2 FQNNGV. The CDR3 runs to 15 residues. The CDR3 DNA sequence: TGTGCCAGCAGCTTGGAGCGGGGGGGCGTATACGAGCAGTACTTC. Encoded protein: CASSLERGGVYEQYF.

The chain recombines TRBV6-4 with TRBJ1-1, with a possible D match to TRBD1 (5 bases). There are 16 residues in the CDR3. V lost 7 bases, J lost 4 bases, and 22 bases lay in between. The germline V gene encodes CDR1 MRHNA and CDR2 SNTAGT. The CDR3 spells CASTLTEPGWGTEAFF. The CDR3, as DNA: TGTGCCAGCACCCTGACGGAACCAGGGTGGGGCACTGAAGCTTTCTTT.

CDR3 DNA: TGTGCCAGCAGTGAAGCGCTGGTACGGACAGGGCTTTCACCCCTCCACTTT. This encodes CASSEALVRTGLSPLHF. The chain links TRBV2 to TRBJ1-6; TRBD1 agrees at 8 bases. Germline-derived CDR1 and CDR2 are SNHLY and FYNNEI. J was trimmed by 9 bases and V by 0 bases; bases with no gene match: 10. This CDR3 comprises 17 residues.

In its sample, this clone was seen once. The chain combines TRBV4-1 with TRBJ2-7, with D possibly TRBD1 on 6 matching bases. CDR1 MGHRA and CDR2 YSYEKL come from the germline V gene. CDR3 length: 18 amino acids. The V end was cut by 0 bases, the J end by 1 base, with 19 bases between. Here the CDR3 DNA reads TGCGCCAGCAGCCAAGATCAGCCAGCAGGGGACCTTTCCTACGAGCAGTACTTC. It codes for CASSQDQPAGDLSYEQYF.

The chain uses TRBV7-3 and TRBJ2-1, with D perhaps assigned TRBD1 or TRBD2 (5 bases each). Trimming removed 2 bases from V and 5 bases from J, with 16 bases in between. This CDR3 spans 16 amino acids. Germline CDR1 SGHTA, CDR2 FQGTGA. CDR3 protein: CASSLSGGDGDNEQFF. Here the CDR3 DNA reads TGTGCCAGCAGCTTATCGGGTGGGGACGGGGACAATGAGCAGTTCTTC.

This chain links TRBV12-5 with TRBJ2-5, with D possibly TRBD2 on 6 matching bases. V dropped 2 bases and J dropped 7 bases, with 17 bases sitting between them. The CDR3 length is 15 residues. Germline V gives CDR1 LGHNT, CDR2 FRNRAP. The CDR3 coding sequence is TGTGCTAGTGGTTTGTCAACCGGAGGGTCCGGGACCCAGTACTTC. Amino acids: CASGLSTGGSGTQYF.

The chain carries TRBV6-6 and TRBJ1-3; a weak D match, TRBD1 (5 bases). Trimming cost V 1 base and J 3 bases, with 10 bases left between them. The V gene's germline CDR1 is MNHNY and CDR2 SVGAGI (reference sequence). The CDR3 is 15 amino acids. As DNA, the CDR3 is TGTGCCAGCAGTTACTTCCAGGGAAGTGGAAACACCATATATTTT. Translated: CASSYFQGSGNTIYF.

The gene calls are TRBV7-2 and TRBJ2-2, with D possibly being TRBD1 (6 bases). Trimming cost V 0 bases and J 6 bases, with 14 bases left between them. CDR3 length equals 16 residues. From germline, CDR1 is SGHTA and CDR2 FQGNSA. The DNA of the CDR3 is TGTGCCAGCAGCTTAGCTGCAGGGGACGTATCCGGGGAGCTGTTTTTT. Protein sequence: CASSLAAGDVSGELFF.

A few counts support this clone. The CDR3 spells CASSLEDRAGYTF. The DNA for the CDR3 is TGTGCCAGCAGCTTAGAGGACAGGGCTGGCTACACCTTC. The rearrangement links TRBV7-9 to TRBJ1-2, with TRBD1 matching over 8 bases. Germline V CDR1 and CDR2: SEHNR, FQNEAQ (reference sequence). This CDR3 is built from 13 residues. Trimming at V came to 1 base and at J to 7 bases, leaving 2 bases not matched to a gene.

This clone was seen once. The gene calls are TRBV5-1 and TRBJ1-2; D unclear. Germline-derived CDR1 and CDR2 are SGHRS and YFSETQ. This CDR3 contains 15 residues. V was clipped by 0 bases and J by 1 base, with 10 bases between them. The CDR3 region is CASSLGPSVNYGYTF. Here the CDR3 DNA reads TGCGCCAGCAGCTTGGGACCGTCGGTTAACTATGGCTACACCTTC.

The chain recombines TRBV19 with TRBJ2-1, with 8 bases lining up with TRBD1. This CDR3 has 14 amino acids. V lost 5 bases to trimming and J lost 6 bases; unmatched junction nucleotides: 6. Germline V gene sequence: CDR1 LNHDA, CDR2 SQIVND (reference sequence). The CDR3 DNA reads as TGTGCCAGTAGTCGAGACAGGGGATTCAATGAGCAGTTCTTC. Its translation: CASSRDRGFNEQFF.

The CDR3 nucleotides are TGTGCCAGCAGTTTAAAGTACAGCACCGGGGAGCTGTTTTTT. Translating it yields CASSLKYSTGELFF. The J gene is TRBJ2-2, the V gene TRBV27, with D hard to call. Germline V gives CDR1 MNHEY, CDR2 SMNVEV (reference sequence). This CDR3 is 14 amino acids long. Trimming took 2 bases from V and 4 from J, leaving 8 bases between them.

This rearrangement joins TRBV11-2 to TRBJ1-3, with D unclear. V lost 5 bases and J 2 bases, leaving 10 bases between the germline ends. The CDR3 runs 14 residues. Germline CDR1 is SGHAT and CDR2 is FQNNGV. Written as DNA, the CDR3 is TGTGCCAGCAGCCCCGACCTGACTGGAAACACCATATATTTT. Amino acids: CASSPDLTGNTIYF.

The rearrangement uses TRBV2 and TRBJ2-1, with D perhaps TRBD1 or TRBD2 (5 bases each). Germline V gene sequence: CDR1 SNHLY, CDR2 FYNNEI. The V end lost 8 bases, the J end lost 0 bases, and 8 bases lay between the germline ends. This CDR3 is built from 13 residues. The chain's CDR3 is CASAGSSYNEQFF. CDR3 coding DNA: TGTGCCAGCGCAGGGAGCTCCTACAATGAGCAGTTCTTC.

The chain uses TRBV30 and TRBJ1-2, with D unresolved. The CDR3 is 14 residues long. Per the germline V gene, CDR1 is GTSNPN and CDR2 is SVGIG (reference sequence). With 4 bases removed from V and 4 bases from J, the gap between germline ends came to 16 bases. Written as DNA, the CDR3 is TGTGCCTGGAAAGGTTTCAGACGTTTCTATGGCTACACCTTC. Translated, it gives CAWKGFRRFYGYTF.

This clone was counted a single time. V usage is TRBV10-3 and J usage is TRBJ1-3; no reliable D call. Germline-derived CDR1 and CDR2 are ENHRY and SYGVKD. Deletions cut 2 bases from V and 4 bases from J, with 6 bases between. This CDR3 has 13 amino acids. Written as DNA, the CDR3 is TGTGCCATCAGTGAGGGGGTGGGAAACACCATATATTTT. This gives the protein CAISEGVGNTIYF.

The rearrangement uses TRBV7-9 and TRBJ1-2, with D maybe TRBD1 (5 bases). This CDR3 comprises 15 residues. V lost 6 bases and J 3 bases, leaving 17 bases between the germline ends. The V gene's germline CDR1 is SEHNR and CDR2 FQNEAQ (reference sequence). The CDR3 sequence: CASSLSARVDYGYTF. CDR3 nucleotides: TGTGCCAGCAGTTTAAGCGCCAGGGTAGACTATGGCTACACCTTC.

The rearrangement links TRBV4-2 to TRBJ2-7; D ambiguous. V dropped 1 base and J dropped 4 bases, with 11 bases sitting between them. Per the germline V gene, CDR1 is LGHNA and CDR2 is YNFKEQ. The CDR3 has 14 residues. Here the CDR3 DNA reads TGTGCCAGCAGCCAAGCTCTGGGCATGTACGAGCAGTACTTC. Translating gives CASSQALGMYEQYF.